The sample holds a few counts of the clone carrying this T cell receptor beta chain. Its antigen is currently unknown. Time point in this sample: sample taken at primary tumor resection. This entry is derived from a study of spatial heterogeneity in lung cancer. Overall study results and limits: Tumors with more nonsynonymous mutations had more expanded intratumoral alpha and beta TCRs.

TCRdb called the 5' RACE reads again in MiXCR, with one record for every CDR3 protein. The sample yields approximately 94,000 distinct CDR3 sequences, 4% to 4.5% seen once. CDR3 length: 12 amino acids. V dropped 5 bases and J dropped 6 bases, with 11 bases sitting between them. CDR1 is SGHRS and CDR2 is YFSETQ in the germline V gene. The rearrangement uses TRBV5-1 and TRBJ1-2; D is perhaps TRBD1 (5 bases). The sequenced sample was lung tumor tissue, obtained at surgery. The receptor was isolated from a male donor with early-stage non-small cell lung cancer. CDR3 in DNA: TGCGCCAGCAGTACGCGGGGGGATGGCTACACCTTC. This gives the protein CASSTRGDGYTF. Using reference TRBV5-1 and TRBJ1-2 for the parts outside the CDR3, the full variable domain is KAGVTQTPRYLIKTRGQQVTLSCSPISGHRSVSWYQQTPGQGLQFLFEYFSETQRNKGNFPGRFSGRQFSNSRSEMNVSTLELGDSALYLCASSTRGDGYTFGSGTRLTVV.